This paragraph covers one T cell receptor beta chain sequence. Its antigen specificity is not known. No much larger clonotype is one base removed from it; base qualities were not supplied. The record originates from a study of shared T cell receptors in the human thymus (dated by TCRdb to about 2021). About the full investigation: The study examined how self-reactive, shared T-cell receptor alpha chains are generated in the human thymus.

Library method: the immunoSEQ multiplex PCR assay. TCRdb carries this immuneACCESS record with in-frame sequences only. Its versions omit some clonotypes, under half of them owing to an unresolved V gene in the studies checked, with the rest unexplained. Here the sample has some 700,000 clones; roughly 90% occur a single time. The top ten clones comprise approximately 0.01% of the sample. V trim: 0 bases; J trim: 2 bases; unmatched bases: 5. The CDR3 runs 18 amino acids, cysteine and phenylalanine included. The only DNA kept is the CDR3, 54 bases in frame from the first base. CDR1 is given as MGHRA and CDR2 as YSYEKL, both from the germline V gene. These data were likewise used in another study, on human thymus T cells. As the second study states: Donors were immunologically healthy infants undergoing open corrective cardiac surgery for congenital heart defects in Finland. The thymus tissue came from surgical resects taken out during corrective cardiac surgery. Usage of V and J gene segments appeared to be biased in both the thymic and the peripheral blood repertoires. Highly overlapping thymic TCR repertoires among unrelated individuals were reported in the related research. The study used about 8 infant thymus samples plus four related peripheral blood samples to characterize TCR alpha and beta repertoires. Donor ages ranging from about 7 to 250 days were recorded, and a handful of male and two female infants were included in the cohort. Thymocytes were freed from the tissue by mechanical means and kept at -70 degrees C as pellets of about 8.5-34 million cells. A QIAsymphony instrument was used to extract genomic DNA from frozen cell pellets. TCRB and TCRAD loci were amplified from a standardized quantity of quality-controlled genomic DNA using the immunoSEQ multiplex PCR assay. The amplicons spanned the V(D)J region and were long enough to cover the CDR3 and allow V and J genes to be identified. Amplicon sequencing was performed on an Illumina platform through the commercial immunoSEQ service. Primer bias and sequencing errors were corrected using previously described methods, and TCRAD and TCRB definitions followed the IMGT database. The repertoires were analysed using immunoSEQ Analyzer 3.0 and VDJTools for basic statistics, V/J segment usage, diversity estimates, rarefaction and pairwise overlap. Diversity was estimated with Chao1, ChaoE, Efron-Thisted, Shannon and inverse Simpson indices, and also on datasets down-sampled to the smallest sample. For repertoire overlap, CDR3 nucleotide sequence, V gene and J gene had to match strictly, and clustering was done by Jaccard-based multidimensional scaling. Thymus samples yielded on average approximately 800,000 unique TCRB clonotypes, compared with some 83,000 from blood samples.

Sequenced input: thymocytes. This sequence uses TRBV4-1 and TRBJ2-1, with 12 bases aligning to TRBD2. This receptor was obtained from a boy under two years old with a congenital heart defect. Donor details come from another sample of the same person, matched by shared clones. The nucleotide sequence is given as TGCGCCAGCAGCCAAGACGCCTGGACTAGCGGGACCTACAATGAGCAGTTCTTC. Translated, this is CASSQDAWTSGTYNEQFF.